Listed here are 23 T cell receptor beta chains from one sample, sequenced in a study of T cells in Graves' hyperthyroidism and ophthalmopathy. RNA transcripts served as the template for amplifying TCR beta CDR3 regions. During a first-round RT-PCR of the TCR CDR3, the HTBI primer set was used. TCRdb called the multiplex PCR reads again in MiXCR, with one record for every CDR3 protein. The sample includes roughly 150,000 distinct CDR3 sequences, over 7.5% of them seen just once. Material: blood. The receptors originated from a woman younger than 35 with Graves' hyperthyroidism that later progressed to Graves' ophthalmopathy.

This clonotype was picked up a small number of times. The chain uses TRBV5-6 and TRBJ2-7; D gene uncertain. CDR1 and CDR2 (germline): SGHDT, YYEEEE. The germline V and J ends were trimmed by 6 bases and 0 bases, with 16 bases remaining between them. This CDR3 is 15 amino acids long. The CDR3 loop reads CASNPLSSSSYEQYF. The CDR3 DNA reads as TGTGCCAGCAACCCCCTATCGAGCAGCTCCTACGAGCAGTACTTC.

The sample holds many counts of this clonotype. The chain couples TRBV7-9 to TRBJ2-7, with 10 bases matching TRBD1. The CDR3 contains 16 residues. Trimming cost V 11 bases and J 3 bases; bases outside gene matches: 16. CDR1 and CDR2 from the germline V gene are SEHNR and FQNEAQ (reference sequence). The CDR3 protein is CAEEGGRQGAGYEQYF. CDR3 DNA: TGTGCCGAGGAGGGCGGTCGACAGGGGGCCGGCTACGAGCAGTACTTC.

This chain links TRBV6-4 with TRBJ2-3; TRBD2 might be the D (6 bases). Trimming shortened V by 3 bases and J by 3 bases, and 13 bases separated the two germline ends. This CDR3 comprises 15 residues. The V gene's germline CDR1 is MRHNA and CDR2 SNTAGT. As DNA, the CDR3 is TGTGCCAGCAGTGAATCCCTCCGGGGGACAGATACGCAGTATTTT. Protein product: CASSESLRGTDTQYF.

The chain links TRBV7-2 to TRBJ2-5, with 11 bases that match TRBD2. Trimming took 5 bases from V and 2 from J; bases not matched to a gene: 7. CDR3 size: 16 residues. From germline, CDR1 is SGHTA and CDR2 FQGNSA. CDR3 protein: CASSLGTSGLQETQYF. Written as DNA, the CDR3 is TGTGCCAGCAGCCTCGGGACTAGCGGACTACAAGAGACCCAGTACTTC. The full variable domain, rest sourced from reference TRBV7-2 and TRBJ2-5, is GAGVSQSPSNKVTEKGKDVELRCDPISGHTALYWYRQSLGQGLEFLIYFQGNSAPDKSGLPSDRFSAERTGGSVSTLTIQRTQQEDSAVYLCASSLGTSGLQETQYFGPGTRLLVL.

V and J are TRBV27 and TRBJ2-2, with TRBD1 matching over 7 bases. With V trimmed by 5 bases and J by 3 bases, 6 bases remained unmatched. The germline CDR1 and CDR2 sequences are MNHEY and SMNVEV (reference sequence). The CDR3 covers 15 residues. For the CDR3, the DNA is TGTGCCAGCAGTCTACAGGGGTTTTACACCGGGGAGCTGTTTTTT. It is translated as CASSLQGFYTGELFF.

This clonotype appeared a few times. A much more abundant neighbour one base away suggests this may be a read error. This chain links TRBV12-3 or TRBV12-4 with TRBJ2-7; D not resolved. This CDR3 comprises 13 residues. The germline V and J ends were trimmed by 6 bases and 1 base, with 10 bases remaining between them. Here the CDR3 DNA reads TGTGCCAGCAGAGGGCGGAGATCCTACGAGCAGTACTTC. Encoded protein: CASRGRRSYEQYF.

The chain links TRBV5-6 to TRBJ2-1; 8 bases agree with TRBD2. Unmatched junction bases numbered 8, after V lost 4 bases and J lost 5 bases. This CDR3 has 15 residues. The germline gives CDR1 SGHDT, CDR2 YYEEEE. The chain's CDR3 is CASSTLTSDHNEQFF. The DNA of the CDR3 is TGTGCCAGCAGCACCCTGACTAGCGACCACAATGAGCAGTTCTTC.

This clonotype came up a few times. The CDR3 protein is CASSWTGSYGYTF. The CDR3 DNA is TGTGCCAGCAGTTGGACAGGTAGCTATGGCTACACCTTC. The chain carries TRBV6-1 and TRBJ1-2; 7 bases fit TRBD1. With V trimmed by 5 bases and J by 4 bases, 4 bases remained unmatched. Germline CDR1 MNHNS, CDR2 SASEGT. The CDR3 length is 13 residues.

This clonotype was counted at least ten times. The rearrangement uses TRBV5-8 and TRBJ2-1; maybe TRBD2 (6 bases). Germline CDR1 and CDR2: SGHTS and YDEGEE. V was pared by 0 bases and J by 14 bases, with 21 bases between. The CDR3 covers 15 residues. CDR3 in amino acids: CASSLVPGSFNFEFF. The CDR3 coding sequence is TGTGCCAGCAGCTTGGTGCCCGGGAGTTTCAATTTTGAGTTCTTC.

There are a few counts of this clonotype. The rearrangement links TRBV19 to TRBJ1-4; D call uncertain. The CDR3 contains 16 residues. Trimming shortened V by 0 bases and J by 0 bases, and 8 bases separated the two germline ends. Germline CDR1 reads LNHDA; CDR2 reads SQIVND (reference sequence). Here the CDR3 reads CASSIEAGTTNEKLFF. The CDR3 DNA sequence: TGTGCCAGTAGTATAGAAGCAGGAACAACTAATGAAAAACTGTTTTTT. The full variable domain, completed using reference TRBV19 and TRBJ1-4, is DGGITQSPKYLFRKEGQNVTLSCEQNLNHDAMYWYRQDPGQGLRLIYYSQIVNDFQKGDIAEGYSVSREKKESFPLTVTSAQKNPTAFYLCASSIEAGTTNEKLFFGSGTQLSVL.

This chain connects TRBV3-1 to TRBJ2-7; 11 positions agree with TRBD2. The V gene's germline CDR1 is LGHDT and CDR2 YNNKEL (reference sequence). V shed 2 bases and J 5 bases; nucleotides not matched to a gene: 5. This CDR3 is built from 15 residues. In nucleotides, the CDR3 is TGTGCCAGCAGCCAAACTAGCGGGAGTAATCACGAGCAGTACTTC. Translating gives CASSQTSGSNHEQYF.

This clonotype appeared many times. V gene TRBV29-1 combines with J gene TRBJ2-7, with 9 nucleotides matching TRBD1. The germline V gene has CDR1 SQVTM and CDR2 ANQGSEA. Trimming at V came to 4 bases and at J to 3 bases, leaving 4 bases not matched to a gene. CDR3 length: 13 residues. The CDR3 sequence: CSVAGDRDYEQYF. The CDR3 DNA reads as TGCAGCGTTGCAGGGGACAGGGACTACGAGCAGTACTTC.

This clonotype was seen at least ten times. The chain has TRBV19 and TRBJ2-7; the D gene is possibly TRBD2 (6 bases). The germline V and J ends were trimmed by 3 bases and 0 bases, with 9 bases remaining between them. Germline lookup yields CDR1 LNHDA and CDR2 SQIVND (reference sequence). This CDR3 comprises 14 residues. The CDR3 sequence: CASSIGLSSYEQYF. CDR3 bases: TGTGCCAGTAGTATCGGACTATCCTCCTACGAGCAGTACTTC.

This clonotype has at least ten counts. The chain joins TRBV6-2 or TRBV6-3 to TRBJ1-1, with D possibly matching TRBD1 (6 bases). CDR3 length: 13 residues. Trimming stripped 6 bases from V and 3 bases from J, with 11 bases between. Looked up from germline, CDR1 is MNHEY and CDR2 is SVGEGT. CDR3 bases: TGTGCCAGCAGCCTCCGGGGGCACACTGAAGCTTTCTTT. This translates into CASSLRGHTEAFF.

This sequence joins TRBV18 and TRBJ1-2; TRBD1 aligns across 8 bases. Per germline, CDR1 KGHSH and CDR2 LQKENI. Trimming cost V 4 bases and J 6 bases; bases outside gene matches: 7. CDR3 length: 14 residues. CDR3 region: CASSLQDREHGYTF. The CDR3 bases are TGTGCCAGCTCACTACAGGACAGGGAACATGGCTACACCTTC.

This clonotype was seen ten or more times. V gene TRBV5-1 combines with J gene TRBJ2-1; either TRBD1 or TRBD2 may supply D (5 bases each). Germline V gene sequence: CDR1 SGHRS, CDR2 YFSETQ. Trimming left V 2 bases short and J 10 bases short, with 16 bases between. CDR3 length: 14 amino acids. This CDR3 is CASSFGGPSTEQFF. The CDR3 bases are TGCGCCAGCAGCTTTGGGGGACCGAGTACCGAGCAGTTCTTC.

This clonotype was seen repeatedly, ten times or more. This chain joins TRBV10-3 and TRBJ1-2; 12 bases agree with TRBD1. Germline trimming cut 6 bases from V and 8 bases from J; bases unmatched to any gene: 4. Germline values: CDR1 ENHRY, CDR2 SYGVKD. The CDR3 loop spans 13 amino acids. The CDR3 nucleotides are TGTGCCATCAGGGGGACAGGGGGCGACGGCTACACCTTC. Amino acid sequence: CAIRGTGGDGYTF.

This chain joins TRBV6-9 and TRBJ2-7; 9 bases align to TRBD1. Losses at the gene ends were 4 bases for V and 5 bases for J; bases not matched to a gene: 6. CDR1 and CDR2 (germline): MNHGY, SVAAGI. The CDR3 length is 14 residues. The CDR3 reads CASSFTQGADEQYF. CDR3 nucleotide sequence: TGTGCCAGCAGTTTTACACAGGGGGCCGACGAGCAGTACTTC.

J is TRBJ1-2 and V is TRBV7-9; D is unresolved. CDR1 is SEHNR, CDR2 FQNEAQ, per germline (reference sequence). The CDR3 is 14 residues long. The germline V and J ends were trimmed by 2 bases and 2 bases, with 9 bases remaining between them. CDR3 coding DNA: TGTGCCAGCAGCTTATTAGGGCCCAACTATGGCTACACCTTC. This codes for CASSLLGPNYGYTF.

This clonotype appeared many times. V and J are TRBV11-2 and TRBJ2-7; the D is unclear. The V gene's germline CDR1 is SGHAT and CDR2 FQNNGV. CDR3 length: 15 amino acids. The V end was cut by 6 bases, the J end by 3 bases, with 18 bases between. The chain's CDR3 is CASRQPGNSGYEQYF. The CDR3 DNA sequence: TGTGCCAGCAGACAGCCGGGCAATAGTGGCTACGAGCAGTACTTC. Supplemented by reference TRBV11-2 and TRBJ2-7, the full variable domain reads EAGVAQSPRYKIIEKRQSVAFWCNPISGHATLYWYQQILGQGPKLLIQFQNNGVVDDSQLPKDRFSAERLKGVDSTLKIQPAKLEDSAVYLCASRQPGNSGYEQYFGPGTRLTVT.

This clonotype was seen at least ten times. CDR3 nucleotides: TGCAGCGTTGAAGATTTTAGAGGTGGCACCGGGGAGCTGTTTTTT. Its protein product is CSVEDFRGGTGELFF. The chain uses TRBV29-1 and TRBJ2-2, with D uncertain. Germline CDR1 SQVTM, CDR2 ANQGSEA. The V end lost 0 bases, the J end lost 4 bases, and 12 bases lay between the germline ends. The CDR3 consists of 15 residues.

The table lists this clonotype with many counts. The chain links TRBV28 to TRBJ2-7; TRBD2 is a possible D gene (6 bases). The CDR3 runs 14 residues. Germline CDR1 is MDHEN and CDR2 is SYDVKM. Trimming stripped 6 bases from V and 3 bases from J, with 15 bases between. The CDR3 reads CASSPFGGGYEQYF. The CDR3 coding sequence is TGTGCCAGCAGCCCCTTTGGGGGAGGCTACGAGCAGTACTTC.

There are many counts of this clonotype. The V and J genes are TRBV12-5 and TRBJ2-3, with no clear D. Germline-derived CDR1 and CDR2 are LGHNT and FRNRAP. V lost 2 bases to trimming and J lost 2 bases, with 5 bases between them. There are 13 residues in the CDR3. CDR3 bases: TGTGCTAGTGGTTTGACCAACACAGATACGCAGTATTTT. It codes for CASGLTNTDTQYF.